These 2 T cell receptor beta chains were sequenced from one sample in a study of post-analysis software for immune sequencing data. For these receptors, no antigen is known. Study-level results: Patients had higher frequencies than controls of a handful of TRBV segments, including TRBV5-6, TRBV5-1 and TRBV20-1.

Libraries were made from TCR beta cDNA, and they carried unique molecular identifiers. TCRdb reprocessed the PCR reads via MiXCR and lists one record per CDR3 protein. The table records over 150,000 distinct CDR3 sequences, about 32% of them present only once. What was sequenced was blood. These receptors originate from a girl aged 10 to 17 with multiple sclerosis.

This clonotype was seen only a few times. The chain joins TRBV27 to TRBJ1-1; D gene unclear. The ends were cut back, 0 bases at V and 4 bases at J, with 6 bases in the middle. The CDR3 extends over 13 amino acids. Germline-derived CDR1 and CDR2 are MNHEY and SMNVEV (reference sequence). The CDR3 bases are TGTGCCAGCAGTTTATCTTTGGGCACTGAAGCTTTCTTT. This sequence encodes CASSLSLGTEAFF.

This clonotype was seen only a few times. The chain carries TRBV20-1 and TRBJ1-2; 7 nucleotides align to TRBD1. J gave up 4 bases and V 2 bases, and 4 bases lay outside the gene matches. Germline V lookup: CDR1 DFQATT, CDR2 SNEGSKA (reference sequence). This CDR3 has 13 residues. The CDR3 loop reads CSARPTGTYGYTF. Written as DNA, the CDR3 is TGCAGTGCTAGACCGACAGGGACCTATGGCTACACCTTC.